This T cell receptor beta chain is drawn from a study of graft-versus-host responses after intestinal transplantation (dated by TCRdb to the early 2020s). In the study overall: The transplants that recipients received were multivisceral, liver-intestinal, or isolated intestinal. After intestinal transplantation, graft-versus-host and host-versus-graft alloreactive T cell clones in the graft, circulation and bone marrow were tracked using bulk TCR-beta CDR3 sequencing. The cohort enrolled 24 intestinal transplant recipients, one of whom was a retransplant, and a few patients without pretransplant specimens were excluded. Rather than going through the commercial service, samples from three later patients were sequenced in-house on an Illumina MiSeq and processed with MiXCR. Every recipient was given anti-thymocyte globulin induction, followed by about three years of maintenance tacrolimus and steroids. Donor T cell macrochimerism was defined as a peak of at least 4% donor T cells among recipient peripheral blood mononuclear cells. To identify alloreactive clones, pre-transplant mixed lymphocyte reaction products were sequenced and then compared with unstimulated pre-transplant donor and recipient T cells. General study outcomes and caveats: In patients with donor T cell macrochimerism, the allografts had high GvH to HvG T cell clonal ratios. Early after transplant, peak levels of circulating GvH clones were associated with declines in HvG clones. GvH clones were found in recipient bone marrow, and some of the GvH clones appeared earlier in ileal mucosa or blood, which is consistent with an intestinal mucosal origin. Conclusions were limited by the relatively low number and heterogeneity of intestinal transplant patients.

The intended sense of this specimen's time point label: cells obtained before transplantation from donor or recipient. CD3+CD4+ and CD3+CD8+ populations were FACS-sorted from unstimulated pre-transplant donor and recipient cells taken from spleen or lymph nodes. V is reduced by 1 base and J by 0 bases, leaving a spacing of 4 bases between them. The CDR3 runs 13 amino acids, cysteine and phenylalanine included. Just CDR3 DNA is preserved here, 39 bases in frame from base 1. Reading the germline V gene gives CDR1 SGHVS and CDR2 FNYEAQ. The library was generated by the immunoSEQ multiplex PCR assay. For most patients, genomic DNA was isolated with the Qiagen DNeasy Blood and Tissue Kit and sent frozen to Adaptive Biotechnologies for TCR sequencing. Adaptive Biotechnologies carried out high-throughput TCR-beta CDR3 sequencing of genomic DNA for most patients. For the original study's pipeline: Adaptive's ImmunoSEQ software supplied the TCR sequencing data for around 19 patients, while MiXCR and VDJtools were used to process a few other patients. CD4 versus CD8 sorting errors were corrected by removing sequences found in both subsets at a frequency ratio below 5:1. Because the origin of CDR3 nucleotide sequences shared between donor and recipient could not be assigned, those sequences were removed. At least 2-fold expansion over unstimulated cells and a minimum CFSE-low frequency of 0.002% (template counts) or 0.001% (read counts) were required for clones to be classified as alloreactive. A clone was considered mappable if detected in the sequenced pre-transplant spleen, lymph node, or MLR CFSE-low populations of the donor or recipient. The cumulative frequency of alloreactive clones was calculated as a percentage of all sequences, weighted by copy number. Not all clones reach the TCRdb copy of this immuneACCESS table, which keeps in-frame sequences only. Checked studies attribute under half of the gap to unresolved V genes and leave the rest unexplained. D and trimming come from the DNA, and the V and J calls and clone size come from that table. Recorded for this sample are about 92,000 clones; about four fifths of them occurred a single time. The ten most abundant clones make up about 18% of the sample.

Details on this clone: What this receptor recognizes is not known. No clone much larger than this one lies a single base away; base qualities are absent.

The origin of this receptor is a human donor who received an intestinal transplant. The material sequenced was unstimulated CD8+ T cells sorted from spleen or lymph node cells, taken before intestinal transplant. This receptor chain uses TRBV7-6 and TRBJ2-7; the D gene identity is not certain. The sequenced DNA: TGTGCCAGCAGCTTAGATCCCTCCTACGAGCAGTACTTC. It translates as CASSLDPSYEQYF. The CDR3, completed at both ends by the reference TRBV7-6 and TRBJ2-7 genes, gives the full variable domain GAGVSQSPRYKVTKRGQDVALRCDPISGHVSLYWYRQALGQGPEFLTYFNYEAQQDKSGLPNDRFSAERPEGSISTLTIQRTEQRDSAMYRCASSLDPSYEQYFGPGTRLTVT.